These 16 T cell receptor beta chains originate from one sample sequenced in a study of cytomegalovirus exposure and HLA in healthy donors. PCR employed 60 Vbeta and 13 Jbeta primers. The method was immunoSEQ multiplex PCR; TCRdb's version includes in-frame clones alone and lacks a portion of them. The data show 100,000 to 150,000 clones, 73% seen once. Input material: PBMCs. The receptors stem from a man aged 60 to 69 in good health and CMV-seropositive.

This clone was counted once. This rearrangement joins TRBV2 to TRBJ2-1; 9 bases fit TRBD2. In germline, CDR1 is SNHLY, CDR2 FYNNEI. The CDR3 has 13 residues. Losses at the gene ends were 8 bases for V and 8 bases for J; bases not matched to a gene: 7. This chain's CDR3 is CASVGGGADEQFF. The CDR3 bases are TGTGCCAGCGTTGGCGGGGGGGCCGATGAGCAGTTCTTC. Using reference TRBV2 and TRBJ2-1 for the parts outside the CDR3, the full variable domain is EPEVTQTPSHQVTQMGQEVILRCVPISNHLYFYWYRQILGQKVEFLVSFYNNEISEKSEIFDDQFSVERPDGSNFTLKIRSTKLEDSAMYFCASVGGGADEQFFGPGTRLTVL.

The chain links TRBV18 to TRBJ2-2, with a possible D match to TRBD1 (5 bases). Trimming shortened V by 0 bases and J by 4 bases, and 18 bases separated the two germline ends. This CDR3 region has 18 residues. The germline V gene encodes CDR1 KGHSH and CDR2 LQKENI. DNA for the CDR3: TGTGCCAGCTCACCACCTTGGGGCGCAACGGGCCCCACCGGGGAGCTGTTTTTT. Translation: CASSPPWGATGPTGELFF.

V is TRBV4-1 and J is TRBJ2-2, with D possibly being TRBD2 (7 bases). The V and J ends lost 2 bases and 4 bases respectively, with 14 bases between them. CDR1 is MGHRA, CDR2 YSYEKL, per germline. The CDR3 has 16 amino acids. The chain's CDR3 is CASSQRRGPPTGELFF. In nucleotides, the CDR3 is TGCGCCAGCAGCCAACGGCGGGGGCCTCCCACCGGGGAGCTGTTTTTT.

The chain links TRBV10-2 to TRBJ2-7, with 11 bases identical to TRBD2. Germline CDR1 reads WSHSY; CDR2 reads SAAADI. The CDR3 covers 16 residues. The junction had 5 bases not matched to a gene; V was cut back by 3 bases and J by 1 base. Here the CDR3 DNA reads TGCGCCAGCAGTGAATTAGCGGGGGGGCGATCCTACGAGCAGTACTTC. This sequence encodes CASSELAGGRSYEQYF.

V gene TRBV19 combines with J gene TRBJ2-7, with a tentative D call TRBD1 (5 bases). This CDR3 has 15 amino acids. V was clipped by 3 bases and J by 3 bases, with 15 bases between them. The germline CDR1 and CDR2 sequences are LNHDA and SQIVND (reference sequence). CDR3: CASSIRAGLLYEQYF. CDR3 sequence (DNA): TGTGCCAGTAGTATCAGGGCAGGGCTTCTCTACGAGCAGTACTTC.

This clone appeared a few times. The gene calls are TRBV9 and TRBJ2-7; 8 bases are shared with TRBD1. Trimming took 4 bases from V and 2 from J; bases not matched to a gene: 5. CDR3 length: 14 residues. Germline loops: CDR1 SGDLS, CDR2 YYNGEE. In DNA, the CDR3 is TGTGCCAGCAGCCCGACAGGGGCGCCCTACGAGCAGTACTTC. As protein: CASSPTGAPYEQYF.

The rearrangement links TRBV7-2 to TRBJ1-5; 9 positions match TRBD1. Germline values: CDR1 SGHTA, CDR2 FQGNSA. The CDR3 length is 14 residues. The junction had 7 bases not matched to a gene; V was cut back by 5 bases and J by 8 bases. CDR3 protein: CASSNRGRGKPQHF. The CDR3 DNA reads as TGTGCCAGCAGCAACAGGGGGCGTGGGAAGCCCCAGCATTTT.

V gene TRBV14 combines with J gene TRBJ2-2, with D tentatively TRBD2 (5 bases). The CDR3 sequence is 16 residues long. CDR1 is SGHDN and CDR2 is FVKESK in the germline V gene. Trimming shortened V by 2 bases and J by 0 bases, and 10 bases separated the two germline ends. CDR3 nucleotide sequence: TGTGCCAGCAGCCAATCTAGCTCCGCGAACACCGGGGAGCTGTTTTTT. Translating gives CASSQSSSANTGELFF.

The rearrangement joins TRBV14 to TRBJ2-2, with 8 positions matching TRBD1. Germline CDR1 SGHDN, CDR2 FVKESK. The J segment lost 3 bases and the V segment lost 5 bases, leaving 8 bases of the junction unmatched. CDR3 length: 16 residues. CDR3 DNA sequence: TGTGCCAGCAGCTTAAGACAGGGGTCTTACACCGGGGAGCTGTTTTTT. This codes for CASSLRQGSYTGELFF.

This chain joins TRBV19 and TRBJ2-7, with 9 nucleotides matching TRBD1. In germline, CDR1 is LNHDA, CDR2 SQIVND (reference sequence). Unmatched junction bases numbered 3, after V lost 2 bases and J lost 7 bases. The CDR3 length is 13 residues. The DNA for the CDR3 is TGTGCCAGTAGTATAACAGGGGGCCGAGAGCAGTACTTC. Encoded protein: CASSITGGREQYF.

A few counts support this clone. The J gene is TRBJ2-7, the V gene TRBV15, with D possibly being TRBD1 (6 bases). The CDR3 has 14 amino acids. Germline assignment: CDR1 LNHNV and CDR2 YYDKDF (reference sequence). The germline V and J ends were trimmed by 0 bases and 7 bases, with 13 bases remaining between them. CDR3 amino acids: CATSRDRGGKEQYF. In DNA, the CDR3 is TGTGCCACCAGCAGAGATCGAGGGGGTAAGGAGCAGTACTTC.

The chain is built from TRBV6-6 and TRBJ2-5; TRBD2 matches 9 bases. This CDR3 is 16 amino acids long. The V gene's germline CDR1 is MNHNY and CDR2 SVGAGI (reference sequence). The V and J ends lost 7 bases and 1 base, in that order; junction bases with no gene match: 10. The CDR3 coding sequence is TGTGCCAGCAACCCCCAGCGGGGGGCAAGCCAAGAGACCCAGTACTTC. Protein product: CASNPQRGASQETQYF.

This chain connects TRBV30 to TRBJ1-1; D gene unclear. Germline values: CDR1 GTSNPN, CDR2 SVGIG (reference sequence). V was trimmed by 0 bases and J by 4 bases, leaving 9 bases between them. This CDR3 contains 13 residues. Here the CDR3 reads CAWSVAGSTEAFF. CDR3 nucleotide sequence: TGTGCCTGGAGTGTTGCGGGCAGCACTGAAGCTTTCTTT.

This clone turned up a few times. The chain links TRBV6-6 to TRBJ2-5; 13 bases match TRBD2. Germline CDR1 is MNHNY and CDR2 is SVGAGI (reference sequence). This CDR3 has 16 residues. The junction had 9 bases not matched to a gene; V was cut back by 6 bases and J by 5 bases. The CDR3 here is CASRQTSGGAGETQYF. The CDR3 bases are TGTGCCAGCAGGCAAACTAGCGGGGGGGCCGGGGAGACCCAGTACTTC.

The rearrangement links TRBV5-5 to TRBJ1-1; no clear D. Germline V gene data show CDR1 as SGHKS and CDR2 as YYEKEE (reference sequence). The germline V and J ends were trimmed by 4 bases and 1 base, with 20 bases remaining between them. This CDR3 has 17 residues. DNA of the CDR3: TGTGCCAGCAGCCAAAGAGGGCCGGGGAGCGGGAACACTGAAGCTTTCTTT. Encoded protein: CASSQRGPGSGNTEAFF.

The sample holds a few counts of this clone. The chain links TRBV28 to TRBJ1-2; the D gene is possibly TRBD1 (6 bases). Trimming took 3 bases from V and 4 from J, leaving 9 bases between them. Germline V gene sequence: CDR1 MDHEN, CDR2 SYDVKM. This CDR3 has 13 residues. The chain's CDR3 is CASSLGRGYGYTF. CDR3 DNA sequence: TGTGCCAGCAGTTTGGGCAGGGGCTATGGCTACACCTTC.